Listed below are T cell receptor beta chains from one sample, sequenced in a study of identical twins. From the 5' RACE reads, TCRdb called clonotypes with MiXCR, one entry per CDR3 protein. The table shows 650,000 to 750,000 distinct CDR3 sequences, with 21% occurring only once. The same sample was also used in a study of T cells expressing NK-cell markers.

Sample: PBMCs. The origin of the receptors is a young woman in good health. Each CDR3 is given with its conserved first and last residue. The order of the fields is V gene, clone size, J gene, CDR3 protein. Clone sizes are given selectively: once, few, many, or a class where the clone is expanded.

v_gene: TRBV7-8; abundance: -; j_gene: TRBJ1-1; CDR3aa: CASSLHQGQMNTEAFF
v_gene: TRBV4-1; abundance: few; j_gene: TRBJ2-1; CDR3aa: CASSQGLAFGSYNEQFF
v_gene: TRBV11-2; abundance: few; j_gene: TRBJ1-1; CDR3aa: CASSLVSGSVAFF
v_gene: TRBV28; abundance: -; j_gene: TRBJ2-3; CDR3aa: CASSGPGGDSTDTQYF
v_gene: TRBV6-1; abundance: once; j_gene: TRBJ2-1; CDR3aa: CASRPLSSGRVNEQFF
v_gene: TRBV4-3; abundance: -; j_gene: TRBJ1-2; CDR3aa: CASRRRDRDSYGYTF
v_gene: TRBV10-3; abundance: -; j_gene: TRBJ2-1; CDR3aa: CATRQADEQFF
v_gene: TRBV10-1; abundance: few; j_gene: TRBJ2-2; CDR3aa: CASSPWGNTGELFF
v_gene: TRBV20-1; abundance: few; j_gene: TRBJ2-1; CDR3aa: CSAVGDRGYNEQFF
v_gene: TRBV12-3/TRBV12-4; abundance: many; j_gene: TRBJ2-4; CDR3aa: CASNLAGGNIQYF
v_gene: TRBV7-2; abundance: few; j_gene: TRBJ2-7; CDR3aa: CASSLDGWFSYEQYF
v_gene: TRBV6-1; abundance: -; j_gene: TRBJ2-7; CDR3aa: CASTGTASLEQYF
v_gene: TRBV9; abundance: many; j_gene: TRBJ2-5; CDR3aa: CASSPRGVETQYF
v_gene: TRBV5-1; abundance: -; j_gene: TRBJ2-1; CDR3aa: CASSLIAGGPEGEQFF
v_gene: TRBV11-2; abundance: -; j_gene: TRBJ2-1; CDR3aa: CASSPKYVYNEQFF
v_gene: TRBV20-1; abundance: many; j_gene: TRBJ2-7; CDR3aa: CSALDPGGGAAYEQYF
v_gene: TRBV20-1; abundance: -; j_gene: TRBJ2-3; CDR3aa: CSARDPSGTGDTQYF
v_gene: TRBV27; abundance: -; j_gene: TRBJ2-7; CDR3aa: CASSSVGYEQYF
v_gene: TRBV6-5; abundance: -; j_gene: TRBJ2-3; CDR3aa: CASSSDRGQIDTQYF
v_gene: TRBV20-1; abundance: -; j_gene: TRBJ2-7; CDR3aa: CSARAPAGAYEQYF
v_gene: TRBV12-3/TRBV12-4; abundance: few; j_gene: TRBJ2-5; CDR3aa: CATTSQETQYF
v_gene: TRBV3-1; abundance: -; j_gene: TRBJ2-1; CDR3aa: CATSQEVAGRPGSEQFF
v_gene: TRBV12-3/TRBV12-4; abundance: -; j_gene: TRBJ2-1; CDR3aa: CASSSRTSGTYNEQFF
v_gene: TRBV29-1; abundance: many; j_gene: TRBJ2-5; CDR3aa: CSVVWLAGEETQYF
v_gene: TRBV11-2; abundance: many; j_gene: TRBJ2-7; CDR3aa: CASSLSGDLYEQYF
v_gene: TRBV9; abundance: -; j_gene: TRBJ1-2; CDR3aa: CASSGEGDWPYGYTF
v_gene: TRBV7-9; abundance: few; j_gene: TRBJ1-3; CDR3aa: CASSPLAMVGNTIYF
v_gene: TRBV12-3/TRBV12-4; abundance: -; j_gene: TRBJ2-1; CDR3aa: CASSPGLVHEQFF
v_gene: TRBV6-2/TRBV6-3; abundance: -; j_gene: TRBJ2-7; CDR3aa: CASSYSQEPRGNQYF
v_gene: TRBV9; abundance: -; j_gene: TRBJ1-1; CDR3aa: CASSAGGGNTEAFF
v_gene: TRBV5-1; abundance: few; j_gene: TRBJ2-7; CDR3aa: CASSSGLAGVPYEQYF
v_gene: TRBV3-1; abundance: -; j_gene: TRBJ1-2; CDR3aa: CASSLESAYGYTF
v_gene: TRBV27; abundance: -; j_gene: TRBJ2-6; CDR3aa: CASSPLGSGSSGANVLTF
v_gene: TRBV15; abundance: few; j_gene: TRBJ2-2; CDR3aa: CATSRGLAGYPGELFF
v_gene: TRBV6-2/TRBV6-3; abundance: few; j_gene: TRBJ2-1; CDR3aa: CASSYSTSGNRNEQFF
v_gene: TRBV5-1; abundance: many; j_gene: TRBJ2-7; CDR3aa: CASSLGSPYEQYF
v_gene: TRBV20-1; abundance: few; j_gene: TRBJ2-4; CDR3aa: CSARIGGLAKNIQYF
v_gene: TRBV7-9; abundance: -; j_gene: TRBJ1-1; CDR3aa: CASSLRRLMNTEAFF
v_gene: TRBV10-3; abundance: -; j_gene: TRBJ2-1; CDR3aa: CAISRQGANEQFF
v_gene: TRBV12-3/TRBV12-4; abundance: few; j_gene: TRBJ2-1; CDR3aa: CASSLRSVTEQFF
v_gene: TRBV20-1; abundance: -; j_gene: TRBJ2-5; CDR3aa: CSARGLAETQYF
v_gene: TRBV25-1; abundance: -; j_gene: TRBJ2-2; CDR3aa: CASSDSGLFTGELFF
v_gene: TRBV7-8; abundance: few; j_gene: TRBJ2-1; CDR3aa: CASSPRRVLSGSNAEQFF
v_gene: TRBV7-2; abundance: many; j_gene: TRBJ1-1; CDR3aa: CASSANWGGITEAFF
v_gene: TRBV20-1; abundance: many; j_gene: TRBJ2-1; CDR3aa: CSAFSLAGGGYNEQFF
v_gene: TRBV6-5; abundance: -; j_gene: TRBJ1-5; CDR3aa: CASSSLRLGGGIQPQHF
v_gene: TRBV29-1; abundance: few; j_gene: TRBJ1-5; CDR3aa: CSVYGPNQPQHF
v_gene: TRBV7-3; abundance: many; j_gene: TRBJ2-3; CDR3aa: CASSLSLAGTDTQYF
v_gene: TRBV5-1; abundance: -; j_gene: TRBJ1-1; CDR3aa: CASSTTGTTEAFF
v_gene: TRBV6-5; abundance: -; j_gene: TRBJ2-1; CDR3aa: CASSYSGQGANNEQFF
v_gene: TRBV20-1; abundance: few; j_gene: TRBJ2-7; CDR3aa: CSARRQGDEQYF
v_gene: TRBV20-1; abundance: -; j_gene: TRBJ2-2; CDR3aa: CSAQRPTGELFF
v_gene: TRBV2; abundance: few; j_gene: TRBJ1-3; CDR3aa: CASFLGLSGNTIYF
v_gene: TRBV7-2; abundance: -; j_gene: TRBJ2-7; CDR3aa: CASSLDGGTYEQYF
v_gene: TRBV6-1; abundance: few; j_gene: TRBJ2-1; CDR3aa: CASSTVASSSYNEQFF
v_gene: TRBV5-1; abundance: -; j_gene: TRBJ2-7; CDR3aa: CASRTADGEQYF
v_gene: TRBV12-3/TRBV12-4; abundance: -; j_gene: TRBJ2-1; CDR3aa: CASSLFGTANEQFF